This TCR beta chain was recovered during a study of blood T cell repertoires in COVID-19. Across the study: The United States, Italy and Spain were the sources of the acute and convalescent COVID-19 samples. From T cells, B-cell-depleted T cells, or PBMCs came the material, which was cDNA or gDNA.

Per the authors' pipeline: Amplification of reference gene primers was used by the study to estimate nucleated cell counts. TCRdb's copy holds only in-frame clones and misses some; the assay was immunoSEQ multiplex PCR. The V and J calls and clone size are taken from that table; D and trimming were inferred from the DNA. The sample contains 180,000 or so clones, over 70% of which appear only once. Trimming at V came to 6 bases and at J to 5 bases, leaving 9 bases not matched to a gene. The germline V gene has CDR1 SEHNR and CDR2 FQNEAQ (reference sequence). CDR3 length: 14 residues. Participants were aged about 18 to 89 years from about 25 US areas.

This TCR came from a woman aged 60-70 years who had recovered from COVID-19. Sequences were obtained from PBMCs or T cells enriched from blood (not recorded which). The V and J genes are TRBV7-9 and TRBJ1-1; 7 bases are shared with TRBD1. The CDR3 nucleotides are TGTGCCAGCAGTCTCCGACAGGGACAGACTGAAGCTTTCTTT. This translates into CASSLRQGQTEAFF.